Listed here are 31 T cell receptor beta chains from one sample, sequenced in a study of T cells in tumors after PD-1 blockade. Clones were read by immunoSEQ multiplex PCR, and TCRdb kept only the in-frame ones, dropping some. The sample lists roughly 15,000 clones, around 79% seen once, with about 23% in the top ten. The input for sequencing was PBMCs, taken after anti-PD-1 treatment. These receptors all stem from a human donor with basal cell carcinoma.

Worth noting for this clone: The same CDR3 is also encoded by other DNA sequences in this sample. V usage is TRBV2 and J usage is TRBJ2-1, with D tentatively TRBD2 (7 bases). Germline CDR1 and CDR2: SNHLY and FYNNEI. This CDR3 has 19 residues. V shed 8 bases and J shed 0 bases, with 26 bases lying between them. The CDR3 loop reads CASCHGGARAGSSYNEQFF. The CDR3 DNA reads as TGTGCCAGCTGTCATGGGGGGGCGCGGGCGGGGAGCTCCTACAATGAGCAGTTCTTC.

Details on this clone: The same CDR3 is also encoded by other DNA sequences in this sample. The chain recombines TRBV2 with TRBJ2-1, with D possibly being TRBD2 (7 bases). V was cut by 11 bases and J by 0 bases, with 29 bases left in between. Germline CDR1 and CDR2: SNHLY and FYNNEI. CDR3 size: 19 residues. The CDR3 nucleotides read TGTGCCTCCTGTTATGGGGGGGCGGGGGCGGGGAGCTCCTACAATGAGCAGTTCTTC. Its protein is CASCYGGAGAGSSYNEQFF. Full variable domain (remainder filled in from reference TRBV2 and TRBJ2-1): EPEVTQTPSHQVTQMGQEVILRCVPISNHLYFYWYRQILGQKVEFLVSFYNNEISEKSEIFDDQFSVERPDGSNFTLKIRSTKLEDSAMYFCASCYGGAGAGSSYNEQFFGPGTRLTVL.

This clone was seen only once. V usage is TRBV2 and J usage is TRBJ2-1; TRBD2 aligns across 8 bases. Germline V gives CDR1 SNHLY, CDR2 FYNNEI. The CDR3 is made up of 19 amino acids. The CDR3 reads CPRCYGGGRVGSSYNEQFF. The DNA of the CDR3 is TGTCCCCGCTGTTACGGGGGGGGGCGGGTGGGGAGCTCCTACAATGAGCAGTTCTTC.

This sequence joins TRBV29-1 and TRBJ2-1; 7 bases line up with TRBD2. In germline, CDR1 is SQVTM, CDR2 ANQGSEA. The junction had 8 bases not matched to a gene; V was cut back by 4 bases and J by 8 bases. CDR3 size: 13 residues. The CDR3 spells CSVGSAGRDEQFF. The CDR3 DNA reads TGCAGCGTTGGATCGGCAGGGAGGGATGAGCAGTTCTTC.

The rearrangement uses TRBV5-1 and TRBJ2-3; D remains ambiguous. CDR1 and CDR2 from the germline V gene are SGHRS and YFSETQ. V shed 6 bases and J shed 1 base, with 9 bases lying between them. CDR3 length: 13 residues. For the CDR3, the DNA is TGCGCCAGCATGGGTCCCGGCACAGATACGCAGTATTTT. Translating gives CASMGPGTDTQYF.

This chain uses TRBV7-3 with TRBJ2-1, with 10 bases lining up with TRBD2. The germline V gene has CDR1 SGHTA and CDR2 FQGTGA. This CDR3 region has 16 residues. V shed 5 bases, J shed 3 bases, and the junction held 7 bases outside the gene matches. DNA for the CDR3: TGTGCCAGCAGCCGTCTTAGCGGGGGGCACTACAATGAGCAGTTCTTC. It yields the protein CASSRLSGGHYNEQFF.

The chain combines TRBV7-9 with TRBJ2-3; 12 bases line up with TRBD2. Germline CDR1 SEHNR, CDR2 FQNEAQ (reference sequence). The CDR3 has 15 amino acids. V was clipped by 7 bases and J by 5 bases; unmatched bases: 7. Here the CDR3 reads CASTLLAGGRDTQYF. The CDR3 coding sequence is TGTGCCAGCACCCTCCTAGCGGGGGGGCGAGATACGCAGTATTTT. The entire variable domain, with the rest obtained from reference TRBV7-9 and TRBJ2-3, is as follows: DTGVSQNPRHKITKRGQNVTFRCDPISEHNRLYWYRQTLGQGPEFLTYFQNEAQLEKSRLLSDRFSAERPKGSFSTLEIQRTEQGDSAMYLCASTLLAGGRDTQYFGPGTRLTVL.

A note on this clone: The same CDR3 also results from other DNA sequences found in this sample. The chain combines TRBV7-3 with TRBJ2-1, with D tentatively TRBD2 (5 bases). Trimming took off 1 base at V and 7 bases at J, with 8 bases between the two ends. CDR3 length: 13 residues. The germline V gene has CDR1 SGHTA and CDR2 FQGTGA. In DNA form, the CDR3 reads TGTGCCAGCAGCTTAATACGGGGAAATGAGCAGTTCTTC. It specifies CASSLIRGNEQFF.

The J gene is TRBJ2-1, the V gene TRBV5-6, with 7 bases that match TRBD2. The CDR3 is 15 residues long. Germline CDR1 reads SGHDT; CDR2 reads YYEEEE. V shed 2 bases and J 7 bases; nucleotides not matched to a gene: 9. CDR3 loop: CASSLRPGLKNEQFF. For the CDR3, the DNA is TGTGCCAGCAGCTTAAGACCGGGACTAAAAAATGAGCAGTTCTTC. Filled out from reference TRBV5-6 and TRBJ2-1, the complete variable domain reads DAGVTQSPTHLIKTRGQQVTLRCSPKSGHDTVSWYQQALGQGPQFIFQYYEEEERQRGNFPDRFSGHQFPNYSSELNVNALLLGDSALYLCASSLRPGLKNEQFFGPGTRLTVL.

This clone was found a few times. The V and J genes are TRBV30 and TRBJ1-2, with D perhaps TRBD1 (6 bases). The V gene lost 0 bases and the J gene lost 0 bases, with 8 bases spanning the gap. The CDR3 runs to 14 residues. From germline, CDR1 is GTSNPN and CDR2 SVGIG (reference sequence). The CDR3 loop is CAWSVGGANYGYTF. The CDR3 nucleotides are TGTGCCTGGAGTGTAGGGGGAGCTAACTATGGCTACACCTTC.

The rearrangement joins TRBV27 to TRBJ1-5; D may be TRBD1 (6 bases). The CDR3 is made up of 14 amino acids. Germline assignment: CDR1 MNHEY and CDR2 SMNVEV (reference sequence). Trimming shortened V by 5 bases and J by 3 bases, and 11 bases separated the two germline ends. The CDR3 reads CASSDGTHNQPQHF. The CDR3 region has the DNA TGTGCCAGCAGTGACGGGACACACAATCAGCCCCAGCATTTT.

V gene TRBV6-1 combines with J gene TRBJ1-2; D uncertain. V was trimmed by 2 bases and J by 0 bases, leaving 10 bases between them. Germline V gene data show CDR1 as MNHNS and CDR2 as SASEGT. The CDR3 has 15 residues. The CDR3 nucleotides are TGTGCCAGCAGTGAACCTGGTCTTACTAACTATGGCTACACCTTC. It translates to CASSEPGLTNYGYTF.

A few counts support this clone. The chain uses TRBV9 and TRBJ2-3, with D possibly being TRBD1 or TRBD2 (6 bases each). The V and J ends lost 4 bases and 4 bases respectively, with 16 bases between them. The CDR3 consists of 15 residues. The germline V gene has CDR1 SGDLS and CDR2 YYNGEE. The CDR3: CASSWRGARADTQYF. In nucleotides, the CDR3 is TGTGCCAGCAGCTGGAGGGGGGCTAGGGCAGATACGCAGTATTTT.

The CDR3 loop is CAWSAGEGRDSWETQYF. CDR3 DNA sequence: TGTGCCTGGAGTGCCGGGGAAGGGCGGGATAGTTGGGAGACCCAGTACTTC. The V gene is TRBV30, the J gene TRBJ2-5, with a weak D call TRBD2 (6 bases). CDR3 length: 17 amino acids. Germline-derived CDR1 and CDR2 are GTSNPN and SVGIG (reference sequence). V gave up 1 base and J gave up 5 bases, with 23 bases separating them.

The chain links TRBV5-1 to TRBJ1-6, with D perhaps matching TRBD1 (6 bases). Germline values: CDR1 SGHRS, CDR2 YFSETQ. Trimming removed 3 bases from V and 9 bases from J, with 22 bases in between. The CDR3 has 17 amino acids. The CDR3 loop is CASSSASRGGLGSPLHF. Here the CDR3 DNA reads TGCGCCAGCAGCTCGGCAAGCAGGGGCGGATTAGGTTCACCCCTCCACTTT.

The V and J genes are TRBV5-1 and TRBJ2-3, with TRBD1 as a possible D gene (6 bases). The V end lost 0 bases, the J end lost 4 bases, and 9 bases lay between the germline ends. Germline CDR1 reads SGHRS; CDR2 reads YFSETQ. This CDR3 is built from 14 residues. For the CDR3, the DNA is TGCGCCAGCAGCTTGGAAGGACAGCCAGATACGCAGTATTTT. It codes for CASSLEGQPDTQYF.

The chain carries TRBV5-6 and TRBJ1-4, with 8 bases that match TRBD1. The germline V gene has CDR1 SGHDT and CDR2 YYEEEE. The ends lost 4 bases at V and 6 bases at J; junction bases unmatched: 14. This CDR3 has 17 residues. CDR3 amino acids: CASSPSGRTGPDEKLFF. The CDR3 DNA sequence: TGTGCCAGCAGCCCCTCCGGGCGGACAGGGCCGGATGAAAAACTGTTTTTT.

The chain joins TRBV19 to TRBJ1-5; D gene ambiguous. Trimming pared 3 bases from V and 6 bases from J, leaving 9 bases between. Looked up from germline, CDR1 is LNHDA and CDR2 is SQIVND (reference sequence). This CDR3 contains 13 residues. CDR3 in DNA: TGTGCCAGTAGTATGAAAGTTCGTCAGCCCCAGCATTTT. It specifies CASSMKVRQPQHF.

This clone was counted once. The chain uses TRBV19 and TRBJ1-4; a weak D match, TRBD1 (6 bases). The CDR3 sequence is 13 residues long. Germline CDR1 and CDR2: LNHDA and SQIVND (reference sequence). Between the trimmed V and J ends, which lost 3 bases and 12 bases, there was a span of 14 bases. Here the CDR3 reads CASSIGGGAELFF. The CDR3 DNA reads TGTGCCAGTAGTATTGGTGGGGGGGCGGAACTGTTTTTT.

The chain combines TRBV7-3 with TRBJ2-2; no definite D call. Germline loops: CDR1 SGHTA, CDR2 FQGTGA. Trimming pared 5 bases from V and 5 bases from J, leaving 6 bases between. CDR3 size: 12 residues. The chain's CDR3 is CASSAQTGELFF. The DNA for the CDR3 is TGTGCCAGCAGCGCTCAGACCGGGGAGCTGTTTTTT.

V and J are TRBV6-1 and TRBJ2-1; 11 bases line up with TRBD2. Germline loops: CDR1 MNHNS, CDR2 SASEGT. V lost 1 base to trimming and J lost 4 bases; unmatched junction nucleotides: 9. The CDR3 length is 18 residues. CDR3 residues: CASSEVLLAGGTYNEQFF. CDR3 sequence (DNA): TGTGCCAGCAGTGAAGTCCTTCTAGCGGGAGGTACTTACAATGAGCAGTTCTTC.

The chain recombines TRBV30 with TRBJ1-2; D is possibly TRBD1 (6 bases). Trimming shortened V by 3 bases and J by 7 bases, and 12 bases separated the two germline ends. CDR1 GTSNPN and CDR2 SVGIG come from the germline V gene (reference sequence). This CDR3 region has 12 residues. Written as DNA, the CDR3 is TGTGCCTGGAGCGCAGGGGAAGGTGGCTACACCTTC. It translates to CAWSAGEGGYTF.

This rearrangement joins TRBV27 to TRBJ2-3; D is unclear. V lost 2 bases and J lost 4, with 10 bases in between. The CDR3 runs to 14 residues. The germline CDR1 and CDR2 sequences are MNHEY and SMNVEV (reference sequence). The CDR3 DNA is TGTGCCAGCAGTTTAAGAGGTAATGCAGATACGCAGTATTTT. Residues: CASSLRGNADTQYF.

This clone has a single count. V is TRBV5-1 and J is TRBJ2-1; TRBD2 agrees at 13 bases. V gave up 4 bases and J gave up 4 bases; unmatched junction bases: 8. There are 17 residues in the CDR3. Germline assignment: CDR1 SGHRS and CDR2 YFSETQ. The CDR3 coding sequence is TGCGCCAGCAGCCCGGGACTAGCGGGGACTTCTTACAATGAGCAGTTCTTC. Translated, it gives CASSPGLAGTSYNEQFF.

The V call is TRBV7-2, the J call TRBJ2-2, with 7 bases fitting TRBD1. V shed 5 bases and J 0 bases; nucleotides not matched to a gene: 3. Germline V CDR1 and CDR2: SGHTA, FQGNSA. The length of the CDR3 is 15 residues. CDR3 amino acids: CASSGDSANTGELFF. The DNA of the CDR3 is TGTGCCAGCAGCGGGGACAGCGCGAACACCGGGGAGCTGTTTTTT. Combining the CDR3 with reference TRBV7-2 and TRBJ2-2 gives the whole variable domain GAGVSQSPSNKVTEKGKDVELRCDPISGHTALYWYRQSLGQGLEFLIYFQGNSAPDKSGLPSDRFSAERTGGSVSTLTIQRTQQEDSAVYLCASSGDSANTGELFFGEGSRLTVL.

This clone was seen just once. The chain links TRBV7-2 to TRBJ1-2, with D uncertain. The CDR3 is 16 amino acids. V was shortened by 1 base and J by 7 bases, with 19 bases between the two germline ends. Germline-derived CDR1 and CDR2 are SGHTA and FQGNSA. CDR3 loop: CASSLDGRGNMLGYTF. The CDR3 DNA reads TGTGCCAGCAGCTTAGATGGGAGAGGGAATATGCTTGGCTACACCTTC. The variable domain in full, completed from reference TRBV7-2 and TRBJ1-2, reads GAGVSQSPSNKVTEKGKDVELRCDPISGHTALYWYRQSLGQGLEFLIYFQGNSAPDKSGLPSDRFSAERTGGSVSTLTIQRTQQEDSAVYLCASSLDGRGNMLGYTFGSGTRLTVV.

The DNA of the CDR3 is TGTGCCATCAAGGGGACAGCTAACTACGAGCAGTACTTC. Protein product: CAIKGTANYEQYF. The rearrangement joins TRBV10-3 to TRBJ2-7; 7 bases are shared with TRBD1. Germline V lookup: CDR1 ENHRY, CDR2 SYGVKD. The CDR3 loop spans 13 amino acids. J gave up 3 bases and V 7 bases, and 6 bases lay outside the gene matches.

The genes are TRBV6-4 and TRBJ2-7; the match to TRBD2 covers 13 bases. CDR1 and CDR2 (germline): MRHNA, SNTAGT. V was clipped by 0 bases and J by 7 bases; unmatched bases: 3. The CDR3 sequence is 15 residues long. The CDR3: CASSDSALAGGEQYF. The CDR3 coding sequence is TGTGCCAGCAGTGACTCCGCACTAGCGGGGGGGGAGCAGTACTTC.

The rearrangement links TRBV12-3 or TRBV12-4 to TRBJ1-5; D not certain. The CDR3 length is 13 residues. V was cut by 3 bases and J by 9 bases, with 12 bases left in between. The CDR3 nucleotides read TGTGCCAGCAGTTTGGGCGGGCAAAGGCCCCAGCATTTT. Protein sequence: CASSLGGQRPQHF.

The chain recombines TRBV10-3 with TRBJ1-3; possibly TRBD1 for D (6 bases). The CDR3 runs to 15 residues. V was trimmed by 9 bases and J by 4 bases, leaving 19 bases between them. The germline V gene encodes CDR1 ENHRY and CDR2 SYGVKD. In DNA, the CDR3 is TGTGCCATAGGGGCCGGAGGGGGTTCGGGAAACACCATATATTTT. Translated, it gives CAIGAGGGSGNTIYF.

Concerning this clone: A single base separates this from a much larger clone, so it may be a read error. Other DNA sequences in the sample encode the same CDR3. The chain employs TRBV2 and TRBJ2-1, with 7 bases that match TRBD2. The V gene's germline CDR1 is SNHLY and CDR2 FYNNEI. CDR3 length equals 19 residues. The CDR3: CASCDGWGGVGSSYNEQFF. CDR3 nucleotide sequence: TGTGCCAGCTGTGATGGGTGGGGGGGGGTGGGGAGCTCCTACAATGAGCAGTTCTTC.